These 25 T cell receptor beta chains were all obtained from the same sample, sequenced in a study of graft-versus-host responses after intestinal transplantation. The method was immunoSEQ multiplex PCR; TCRdb's version includes in-frame clones alone and lacks a portion of them. The profile covers around 120,000 clones, with over 75% appearing a single time and about 0.18% taken by the ten largest. For these TCRs, the target antigens are not known. This specimen consisted of unstimulated CD4+ T cells sorted from spleen or lymph node cells, obtained before intestinal transplant. The receptor set was obtained from a human donor who received an intestinal transplant.

This sequence joins TRBV19 and TRBJ1-1; possibly TRBD1 for D (6 bases). The CDR3 contains 12 residues. The ends were cut back, 7 bases at V and 4 bases at J, with 10 bases in the middle. Germline V gene data show CDR1 as LNHDA and CDR2 as SQIVND (reference sequence). CDR3 DNA sequence: TGTGCCAGTACCGACAGGAGCACTGAAGCTTTCTTT. Translated, it gives CASTDRSTEAFF.

The chain joins TRBV18 to TRBJ2-1, with 7 nucleotides matching TRBD1. Unmatched junction bases numbered 6, after V lost 0 bases and J lost 4 bases. In germline, CDR1 is KGHSH, CDR2 LQKENI. This CDR3 region has 16 residues. The CDR3 bases are TGTGCCAGCTCACCACCCGCAGGGGGTCTATACAATGAGCAGTTCTTC. Its protein product is CASSPPAGGLYNEQFF.

The gene calls are TRBV18 and TRBJ2-1; D is possibly TRBD1 (5 bases). Per germline, CDR1 KGHSH and CDR2 LQKENI. V lost 0 bases and J 10 bases, leaving 19 bases between the germline ends. This CDR3 comprises 16 residues. CDR3 DNA sequence: TGTGCCAGCTCACCACCTGGGCAGGCCCCAGGGTCGGAGCAGTTCTTC. Translated, it gives CASSPPGQAPGSEQFF.

V gene TRBV6-5 combines with J gene TRBJ1-2, with D perhaps TRBD1 (6 bases). V gave up 2 bases and J gave up 4 bases, with 8 bases separating them. CDR3 length: 13 residues. CDR1 and CDR2 (germline): MNHEY, SVGAGI. CDR3 sequence reads: CASSYVRGYGYTF. The DNA for the CDR3 is TGTGCCAGCAGTTACGTCAGGGGCTATGGCTACACCTTC.

This clone was detected only a few times. The gene calls are TRBV30 and TRBJ1-5, with D perhaps matching TRBD1 (5 bases). The CDR3 extends over 13 amino acids. V dropped 5 bases and J dropped 3 bases, with 11 bases sitting between them. Germline V CDR1 and CDR2: GTSNPN, SVGIG (reference sequence). CDR3: CAWGDSINQPQHF. CDR3 nucleotide sequence: TGTGCCTGGGGCGACAGCATCAATCAGCCCCAGCATTTT.

There are a few counts of this clone. The V call is TRBV2, the J call TRBJ1-5; D might be TRBD1 (5 bases). Germline loops: CDR1 SNHLY, CDR2 FYNNEI. V lost 4 bases to trimming and J lost 7 bases, with 17 bases between them. The CDR3 contains 15 residues. The CDR3 is CASSGGLPRGQPQHF. CDR3 nucleotide sequence: TGTGCCAGCAGTGGGGGGTTACCTCGGGGGCAGCCCCAGCATTTT.

This clone showed up just a few times. The genes are TRBV7-9 and TRBJ1-1; D gene unclear. Per the germline V gene, CDR1 is SEHNR and CDR2 is FQNEAQ (reference sequence). The CDR3 covers 18 residues. V shed 5 bases and J shed 2 bases, with 24 bases lying between them. The CDR3 sequence is CASSPRFYMRRLNTEAFF. The CDR3 DNA reads as TGTGCCAGCAGCCCCCGATTCTACATGAGGAGGCTAAACACTGAAGCTTTCTTT. The full variable domain, rest sourced from reference TRBV7-9 and TRBJ1-1, is DTGVSQNPRHKITKRGQNVTFRCDPISEHNRLYWYRQTLGQGPEFLTYFQNEAQLEKSRLLSDRFSAERPKGSFSTLEIQRTEQGDSAMYLCASSPRFYMRRLNTEAFFGQGTRLTVV.

The V gene is TRBV2, the J gene TRBJ1-2, with TRBD1 matching 12 bases. J gave up 8 bases and V 2 bases, and 9 bases lay outside the gene matches. The CDR3 is 16 amino acids. Germline values: CDR1 SNHLY, CDR2 FYNNEI. The chain's CDR3 is CASSETGTGGGLGYTF. DNA for the CDR3: TGTGCCAGCAGTGAAACCGGGACAGGGGGCGGTCTGGGCTACACCTTC. Using reference TRBV2 and TRBJ1-2 for the parts outside the CDR3, the full variable domain is EPEVTQTPSHQVTQMGQEVILRCVPISNHLYFYWYRQILGQKVEFLVSFYNNEISEKSEIFDDQFSVERPDGSNFTLKIRSTKLEDSAMYFCASSETGTGGGLGYTFGSGTRLTVV.

This chain links TRBV5-1 with TRBJ2-3; weak D call: TRBD1 (5 bases). CDR3 length equals 12 residues. V lost 5 bases and J 4 bases, leaving 8 bases between the germline ends. Germline lookup yields CDR1 SGHRS and CDR2 YFSETQ. The CDR3 bases are TGCGCCAGCAGTGAAGGGGCAGATACGCAGTATTTT. It encodes CASSEGADTQYF.

The chain uses TRBV18 and TRBJ1-2, with TRBD1 identical over 8 bases. Trimming removed 3 bases from V and 6 bases from J; junction bases left unmatched: 21. The CDR3 is 19 amino acids. Germline-derived CDR1 and CDR2 are KGHSH and LQKENI. Here the CDR3 reads CASSPIPHQTGALSNGYTF. The CDR3 DNA sequence: TGTGCCAGCTCACCCATCCCACACCAGACAGGGGCCCTCTCCAATGGCTACACCTTC.

The chain employs TRBV5-4 and TRBJ1-6; possible D gene TRBD1, 6 bases. The CDR3 sequence is 16 residues long. Trimming pared 4 bases from V and 7 bases from J, leaving 18 bases between. Per germline, CDR1 SGHNT and CDR2 YYREEE (reference sequence). The CDR3 DNA is TGTGCCAGCAGCACCGGGGGGCGGGTTGGCAATTCACCCCTCCACTTT. Translating it yields CASSTGGRVGNSPLHF.

This clone occurred once. This chain uses TRBV6-1 with TRBJ2-7, with 8 bases fitting TRBD2. The CDR3 spans 16 residues. V gave up 4 bases and J gave up 2 bases; unmatched junction bases: 10. CDR1 is MNHNS and CDR2 is SASEGT in the germline V gene. CDR3 in amino acids: CASSAALTSAAYEQYF. In DNA form, the CDR3 reads TGTGCCAGCAGTGCCGCCTTGACTAGCGCTGCCTACGAGCAGTACTTC.

This chain links TRBV7-6 with TRBJ2-7; 7 nucleotides match TRBD1. V lost 6 bases to trimming and J lost 3 bases; unmatched junction nucleotides: 11. The V gene's germline CDR1 is SGHVS and CDR2 FNYEAQ. The CDR3 contains 15 residues. CDR3 in amino acids: CASRSPQTGNYEQYF. The CDR3 nucleotides are TGTGCCAGCAGATCCCCCCAGACAGGGAACTACGAGCAGTACTTC.

The chain couples TRBV5-1 to TRBJ2-3; 7 bases line up with TRBD2. The CDR3 runs 15 residues. Unmatched junction bases numbered 4, after V lost 2 bases and J lost 1 base. Germline lookup yields CDR1 SGHRS and CDR2 YFSETQ. CDR3 sequence reads: CASSFATSGTDTQYF. DNA for the CDR3: TGCGCCAGCAGCTTCGCCACTAGCGGCACAGATACGCAGTATTTT.

The rearrangement links TRBV7-2 to TRBJ2-3; TRBD1 aligns across 8 bases. This CDR3 region has 15 residues. The germline V gene has CDR1 SGHTA and CDR2 FQGNSA. Trimming at V came to 0 bases and at J to 3 bases, leaving 2 bases not matched to a gene. The CDR3 loop reads CASSLARTGTDTQYF. The DNA of the CDR3 is TGTGCCAGCAGCTTAGCCCGGACAGGGACAGATACGCAGTATTTT. The full variable domain, with the rest looked up from reference TRBV7-2 and TRBJ2-3, is GAGVSQSPSNKVTEKGKDVELRCDPISGHTALYWYRQSLGQGLEFLIYFQGNSAPDKSGLPSDRFSAERTGGSVSTLTIQRTQQEDSAVYLCASSLARTGTDTQYFGPGTRLTVL.

The chain links TRBV9 to TRBJ2-3; 8 bases map to TRBD2. Per germline, CDR1 SGDLS and CDR2 YYNGEE. The CDR3 has 17 amino acids. J was trimmed by 0 bases and V by 1 base; bases with no gene match: 7. CDR3 in amino acids: CASSVRTGGLSTDTQYF. CDR3 nucleotide sequence: TGTGCCAGCAGCGTAAGGACGGGGGGGCTTAGCACAGATACGCAGTATTTT.

This clone was counted once. This chain connects TRBV7-9 to TRBJ1-1; 9 nucleotides agree with TRBD1. V lost 2 bases, J lost 3 bases, and 4 bases stayed unmatched. The CDR3 has 15 amino acids. The germline gives CDR1 SEHNR, CDR2 FQNEAQ (reference sequence). The CDR3 region is CASSLPTGGDTEAFF. Written as DNA, the CDR3 is TGTGCCAGCAGCTTACCGACAGGGGGGGACACTGAAGCTTTCTTT.

This chain connects TRBV28 to TRBJ1-5; D remains unclear. The V end was cut by 8 bases, the J end by 7 bases, with 15 bases between. The CDR3 totals 13 residues. CDR1 MDHEN and CDR2 SYDVKM come from the germline V gene. CDR3 nucleotide sequence: TGTGCCAGCTCTTTTAGGAGGCTCCAGCCCCAGCATTTT. This gives the protein CASSFRRLQPQHF.

This clone appeared a single time. V and J are TRBV29-1 and TRBJ1-2, with a weak D call TRBD1 (6 bases). V shed 2 bases and J shed 6 bases, with 13 bases lying between them. Germline CDR1 and CDR2: SQVTM and ANQGSEA. The CDR3 runs 13 residues. CDR3 nucleotides: TGCAGCGTTGAATCAGGACAGAAAAATGGCTACACCTTC. Amino acids: CSVESGQKNGYTF.

The chain combines TRBV5-1 with TRBJ2-4, with 7 positions matching TRBD1. Germline V lookup: CDR1 SGHRS, CDR2 YFSETQ. With 3 bases clipped from V and 5 bases from J, the junction kept 5 bases outside the gene matches. The length of the CDR3 is 14 residues. CDR3 amino acids: CASSSWDSENIQYF. The CDR3 nucleotides read TGCGCCAGCAGCTCTTGGGACAGTGAAAACATTCAGTACTTC.

This clone has just one count. At one end the junction does not follow the germline gene, possibly because of a read error. The V and J genes are TRBV5-1 and TRBJ2-2, with 10 bases that match TRBD2. Looked up from germline, CDR1 is SGHRS and CDR2 is YFSETQ. The CDR3 totals 15 residues. The CDR3 DNA sequence: TGCGTCAGCAGCCGGACTAGCGGGAACACCGGGGAGCTGTTTTTT. This translates into CVSSRTSGNTGELFF.

The gene calls are TRBV6-4 and TRBJ1-6; perhaps TRBD1 as D (6 bases). Trimming pared 6 bases from V and 8 bases from J, leaving 14 bases between. Germline V lookup: CDR1 MRHNA, CDR2 SNTAGT. The CDR3 is 14 amino acids. Here the CDR3 reads CASRKGGSDSPLHF. CDR3 bases: TGTGCCAGCAGGAAGGGGGGGTCCGATTCACCCCTCCACTTT.

The V and J genes are TRBV30 and TRBJ2-3; 15 nucleotides agree with TRBD2. The length of the CDR3 is 17 residues. Per germline, CDR1 GTSNPN and CDR2 SVGIG (reference sequence). Trimming took 2 bases from V and 8 from J; bases not matched to a gene: 11. CDR3 sequence (DNA): TGTGCCTGGAGTATCCAAGGGACTAGCGGGGGGCTAGGTACGCAGTATTTT. It yields the protein CAWSIQGTSGGLGTQYF.

This clone appeared a single time. The chain employs TRBV5-1 and TRBJ2-5; D may be TRBD1 (6 bases). Deletions cut 1 base from V and 2 bases from J, with 9 bases between. The CDR3 loop spans 14 amino acids. Germline values: CDR1 SGHRS, CDR2 YFSETQ. CDR3 loop: CASSLQGPQETQYF. For the CDR3, the DNA is TGCGCCAGCAGCTTGCAGGGGCCTCAAGAGACCCAGTACTTC. Full variable domain (remainder filled in from reference TRBV5-1 and TRBJ2-5): KAGVTQTPRYLIKTRGQQVTLSCSPISGHRSVSWYQQTPGQGLQFLFEYFSETQRNKGNFPGRFSGRQFSNSRSEMNVSTLELGDSALYLCASSLQGPQETQYFGPGTRLLVL.

The chain combines TRBV5-1 with TRBJ1-2, with D possibly TRBD1 on 5 matching bases. Germline CDR1 reads SGHRS; CDR2 reads YFSETQ. This CDR3 is 11 amino acids long. Trimming removed 8 bases from V and 3 bases from J, with 8 bases in between. This CDR3 is CASRGDYGYTF. The CDR3, as DNA: TGCGCCAGTAGGGGTGACTATGGCTACACCTTC.